The 27 T cell receptor beta chains presented below share a single source sample, sequenced in a study of cytomegalovirus exposure and HLA in healthy donors. Use of 60 Vbeta and 13 Jbeta primers characterized the PCR. The repertoire was sequenced with immunoSEQ multiplex PCR; TCRdb's copy has only in-frame clones and lacks some. This sample has 130,000 to 150,000 clones, with just under 70% found just once. What was sequenced was PBMCs. The receptors come from a man aged 55 to 70 in good health and CMV-seronegative.

The genes are TRBV28 and TRBJ2-7, with D maybe TRBD1 (6 bases). The V and J ends lost 2 bases and 3 bases respectively, with 11 bases between them. This CDR3 is 14 amino acids long. CDR1 MDHEN and CDR2 SYDVKM come from the germline V gene. CDR3 nucleotides: TGTGCCAGCAGTTTAGGGGGCAGAGACTACGAGCAGTACTTC. This translates into CASSLGGRDYEQYF.

CDR3 residues: CASSAGQSFSYNEQFF. The CDR3 DNA is TGTGCCAGCAGCGCGGGACAGTCGTTCTCCTACAATGAGCAGTTCTTC. The chain recombines TRBV5-4 with TRBJ2-1, with D perhaps TRBD1 (7 bases). This CDR3 region has 16 residues. V lost 4 bases and J 0 bases, leaving 14 bases between the germline ends. The V gene's germline CDR1 is SGHNT and CDR2 YYREEE (reference sequence).

This chain joins TRBV9 and TRBJ2-2; D is perhaps TRBD2 (6 bases). Trimming took off 7 bases at V and 5 bases at J, with 12 bases between the two ends. The germline V gene encodes CDR1 SGDLS and CDR2 YYNGEE. CDR3 length: 13 residues. The CDR3 DNA sequence: TGTGCCAGCGGAGGGCCGGGGACCGGGGAGCTGTTTTTT. It translates to CASGGPGTGELFF.

This sequence joins TRBV7-9 and TRBJ2-1; unclear D gene. Trimming cost V 5 bases and J 5 bases, with 19 bases left between them. CDR1 and CDR2 (germline): SEHNR, FQNEAQ (reference sequence). The CDR3 spans 16 residues. The CDR3 loop reads CASSPPDSLPDNEQFF. DNA of the CDR3: TGTGCCAGCAGCCCTCCCGACTCCCTCCCTGACAATGAGCAGTTCTTC.

The V and J genes are TRBV19 and TRBJ1-1; 7 nucleotides align to TRBD1. Unmatched junction bases numbered 6, after V lost 3 bases and J lost 8 bases. The CDR3 loop spans 13 amino acids. Germline values: CDR1 LNHDA, CDR2 SQIVND (reference sequence). The CDR3, as DNA: TGTGCCAGTAGTATCCGCCGACAGGGCGAAGCTTTCTTT. Amino acids: CASSIRRQGEAFF.

The chain recombines TRBV7-9 with TRBJ2-5; possible D gene TRBD2, 6 bases. The germline V gene has CDR1 SEHNR and CDR2 FQNEAQ (reference sequence). The CDR3 is 11 residues long. V was cut by 10 bases and J by 6 bases, with 12 bases left in between. The CDR3 protein is CATRLVKTQYF. In DNA, the CDR3 is TGTGCCACACGACTAGTTAAGACCCAGTACTTC.

CDR3 sequence reads: CASSQSGDPDYEQYF. The CDR3 DNA reads TGCGCCAGCAGCCAAAGCGGTGACCCGGACTACGAGCAGTACTTC. V gene TRBV4-1 combines with J gene TRBJ2-7, with D possibly matching TRBD2 (5 bases). Germline CDR1 reads MGHRA; CDR2 reads YSYEKL. CDR3 length: 15 amino acids. Between the trimmed V and J ends, which lost 2 bases and 3 bases, there was a span of 14 bases.

The V and J genes are TRBV5-5 and TRBJ1-6; the D gene is possibly TRBD1 (5 bases). Germline assignment: CDR1 SGHKS and CDR2 YYEKEE (reference sequence). The germline V and J ends were trimmed by 2 bases and 7 bases, with 19 bases remaining between them. This CDR3 contains 17 residues. The CDR3 spells CASSFTRVGVGNSPLHF. The CDR3, as DNA: TGTGCCAGCAGCTTTACAAGGGTAGGGGTCGGGAATTCACCCCTCCACTTT.

In its sample, this clone was seen a few times. The rearrangement uses TRBV7-2 and TRBJ2-7, with TRBD2 matching 7 bases. The junction had 4 bases not matched to a gene; V was cut back by 0 bases and J by 2 bases. The CDR3 is 15 residues long. The germline V gene encodes CDR1 SGHTA and CDR2 FQGNSA. CDR3 in amino acids: CASSLARGTTYEQYF. CDR3 nucleotides: TGTGCCAGCAGCTTAGCCCGAGGGACTACCTACGAGCAGTACTTC. The entire variable domain, with the rest obtained from reference TRBV7-2 and TRBJ2-7, is as follows: GAGVSQSPSNKVTEKGKDVELRCDPISGHTALYWYRQSLGQGLEFLIYFQGNSAPDKSGLPSDRFSAERTGGSVSTLTIQRTQQEDSAVYLCASSLARGTTYEQYFGPGTRLTVT.

The chain carries TRBV7-8 and TRBJ2-1; 13 nucleotides agree with TRBD2. With V trimmed by 5 bases and J by 8 bases, 9 bases remained unmatched. CDR1 SGHVS and CDR2 FQNEAQ come from the germline V gene. This CDR3 has 16 residues. The CDR3 sequence: CASSATGLAGSDEQFF. The DNA for the CDR3 is TGTGCCAGCAGCGCCACGGGACTAGCGGGATCAGATGAGCAGTTCTTC.

The V call is TRBV28, the J call TRBJ1-4; D is perhaps TRBD1 (5 bases). The CDR3 is made up of 17 amino acids. V shed 2 bases and J shed 0 bases, with 13 bases lying between them. From germline, CDR1 is MDHEN and CDR2 SYDVKM. The CDR3 region is CASSLGGTAATNEKLFF. CDR3 sequence (DNA): TGTGCCAGCAGTTTAGGGGGGACGGCTGCAACTAATGAAAAACTGTTTTTT.

The V and J genes are TRBV6-6 and TRBJ2-3, with TRBD2 matching over 10 bases. The CDR3 consists of 16 residues. Trimming took 2 bases from V and 6 from J; bases not matched to a gene: 8. Per the germline V gene, CDR1 is MNHNY and CDR2 is SVGAGI (reference sequence). The CDR3 region is CASSYQLAGAGDTQYF. DNA for the CDR3: TGTGCCAGCAGTTACCAGCTAGCGGGGGCGGGTGATACGCAGTATTTT.

The chain uses TRBV11-3 and TRBJ2-3; 12 positions agree with TRBD2. V lost 5 bases to trimming and J lost 0 bases; unmatched junction nucleotides: 6. There are 17 residues in the CDR3. Germline V gene lookup returns CDR1 SGHNT and CDR2 YENEEA. The CDR3 nucleotides read TGTGCCAGCAGCCCCGCCGGGACTAGCGGGAGCACAGATACGCAGTATTTT. Encoded protein: CASSPAGTSGSTDTQYF.

The chain recombines TRBV4-2 with TRBJ2-5, with D perhaps matching TRBD2 (6 bases). CDR1 and CDR2 (germline): LGHNA, YNFKEQ. The V gene lost 0 bases and the J gene lost 4 bases, with 12 bases spanning the gap. The CDR3 runs to 15 residues. In DNA form, the CDR3 reads TGTGCCAGCAGCCAAGATCTTTGGGGAGGAGAGACCCAGTACTTC. Amino acid sequence: CASSQDLWGGETQYF.

This sequence joins TRBV11-2 and TRBJ2-7, with 8 bases fitting TRBD2. The germline V gene encodes CDR1 SGHAT and CDR2 FQNNGV. The CDR3 totals 15 residues. Unmatched junction bases numbered 8, after V lost 5 bases and J lost 2 bases. Here the CDR3 DNA reads TGTGCCAGCAGCCCATCAGACGGGAGGGCCTACGAGCAGTACTTC. It codes for CASSPSDGRAYEQYF.

The chain couples TRBV27 to TRBJ1-1; 7 nucleotides line up with TRBD1. CDR1 MNHEY and CDR2 SMNVEV come from the germline V gene (reference sequence). This CDR3 has 13 residues. V gave up 4 bases and J gave up 4 bases; unmatched junction bases: 3. The CDR3 sequence: CASSSGQATEAFF. CDR3 nucleotides: TGTGCCAGCAGTTCAGGACAGGCCACTGAAGCTTTCTTT.

This clone was recorded a few times. This chain links TRBV7-7 with TRBJ2-5; 13 bases agree with TRBD2. From germline, CDR1 is SSHAT and CDR2 FNYEAQ (reference sequence). V was clipped by 1 base and J by 4 bases; unmatched bases: 12. CDR3 length equals 19 residues. DNA for the CDR3: TGTGCCAGCAGCTTAGGCCTTACTAGCGGGAGGGCCGGGGGAGAGACCCAGTACTTC. As protein: CASSLGLTSGRAGGETQYF.

V and J are TRBV18 and TRBJ2-5, with D possibly being TRBD1 (6 bases). Matching the DNA end better, TRBJ2-7 makes the J call doubtful. CDR1 and CDR2 from the germline V gene are KGHSH and LQKENI. CDR3 length: 15 amino acids. CDR3 residues: CASSPSDSGPYEQYF. The CDR3, as DNA: TGTGCCAGCTCACCCTCGGACAGCGGACCCTACGAGCAGTACTTC.

Only a few counts were recorded for this clone. V gene TRBV5-1 combines with J gene TRBJ2-2; no firm D call. V was pared by 4 bases and J by 0 bases, with 13 bases between. The CDR3 totals 16 residues. Per germline, CDR1 SGHRS and CDR2 YFSETQ. CDR3 sequence (DNA): TGCGCCAGCAGCCCTTTTTTTGTTGCGAACACCGGGGAGCTGTTTTTT. Its translation: CASSPFFVANTGELFF.

V gene TRBV28 combines with J gene TRBJ2-7; 14 positions match TRBD2. V shed 2 bases and J 5 bases; nucleotides not matched to a gene: 8. Germline values: CDR1 MDHEN, CDR2 SYDVKM. The CDR3 has 17 residues. The CDR3 is CASSLHQTSGRANEQYF. CDR3 nucleotide sequence: TGTGCCAGCAGTTTACATCAGACTAGCGGGAGGGCCAACGAGCAGTACTTC.

This chain connects TRBV7-9 to TRBJ1-5; TRBD1 is a possible D gene (5 bases). CDR1 is SEHNR, CDR2 FQNEAQ, per germline (reference sequence). V was cut by 1 base and J by 1 base, with 11 bases left in between. The CDR3 runs to 16 residues. Here the CDR3 reads CASSLEGMRSNQPQHF. CDR3 nucleotide sequence: TGTGCCAGCAGCTTAGAGGGGATGAGAAGCAATCAGCCCCAGCATTTT.

In DNA form, the CDR3 reads TGTGCCAGCAGCTTCTGGACAGAGAAGAACACTGAAGCTTTCTTT. Translated, it gives CASSFWTEKNTEAFF. This chain connects TRBV7-8 to TRBJ1-1; weak D call: TRBD1 (6 bases). The CDR3 loop spans 15 amino acids. The V gene lost 3 bases and the J gene lost 1 base, with 12 bases spanning the gap. Germline loops: CDR1 SGHVS, CDR2 FQNEAQ.

The chain combines TRBV6-1 with TRBJ2-2, with unresolved D. Germline assignment: CDR1 MNHNS and CDR2 SASEGT. The V gene lost 2 bases and the J gene lost 0 bases, with 10 bases spanning the gap. The CDR3 extends over 16 amino acids. CDR3 loop: CASSEFWRANTGELFF. The DNA for the CDR3 is TGTGCCAGCAGTGAATTCTGGAGAGCGAACACCGGGGAGCTGTTTTTT.

This clone was picked up a small number of times. The V call is TRBV4-2, the J call TRBJ2-5; D gene ambiguous. The CDR3 loop spans 15 amino acids. Germline lookup yields CDR1 LGHNA and CDR2 YNFKEQ. V was pared by 0 bases and J by 4 bases, with 12 bases between. CDR3 in amino acids: CASSQDTQVGETQYF. Written as DNA, the CDR3 is TGTGCCAGCAGCCAAGATACGCAGGTCGGAGAGACCCAGTACTTC.

The V and J genes are TRBV5-1 and TRBJ2-1, with 14 bases identical to TRBD2. The CDR3 length is 17 residues. Germline loops: CDR1 SGHRS, CDR2 YFSETQ. The V and J ends lost 1 base and 7 bases, in that order; junction bases with no gene match: 7. This chain's CDR3 is CASSLSGLAGGANEQFF. DNA for the CDR3: TGCGCCAGCAGCTTGTCAGGACTAGCGGGAGGAGCGAATGAGCAGTTCTTC.

The genes are TRBV30 and TRBJ2-5; 7 nucleotides line up with TRBD2. CDR3 length: 13 amino acids. V shed 3 bases and J 0 bases; nucleotides not matched to a gene: 1. The V gene's germline CDR1 is GTSNPN and CDR2 SVGIG (reference sequence). The CDR3 DNA reads TGTGCCTGGAGGGGACTAAACCAAGAGACCCAGTACTTC. Translated: CAWRGLNQETQYF.

This chain links TRBV5-1 with TRBJ1-3; 7 bases are a match to TRBD1. Unmatched junction bases numbered 3, after V lost 4 bases and J lost 2 bases. Germline V gives CDR1 SGHRS, CDR2 YFSETQ. This CDR3 comprises 14 residues. CDR3 in amino acids: CASSPDRAGNTIYF. The CDR3 coding sequence is TGCGCCAGCAGCCCAGACAGGGCTGGAAACACCATATATTTT. Based on the CDR3 plus reference TRBV5-1 and TRBJ1-3, the full variable domain is KAGVTQTPRYLIKTRGQQVTLSCSPISGHRSVSWYQQTPGQGLQFLFEYFSETQRNKGNFPGRFSGRQFSNSRSEMNVSTLELGDSALYLCASSPDRAGNTIYFGEGSWLTVV.